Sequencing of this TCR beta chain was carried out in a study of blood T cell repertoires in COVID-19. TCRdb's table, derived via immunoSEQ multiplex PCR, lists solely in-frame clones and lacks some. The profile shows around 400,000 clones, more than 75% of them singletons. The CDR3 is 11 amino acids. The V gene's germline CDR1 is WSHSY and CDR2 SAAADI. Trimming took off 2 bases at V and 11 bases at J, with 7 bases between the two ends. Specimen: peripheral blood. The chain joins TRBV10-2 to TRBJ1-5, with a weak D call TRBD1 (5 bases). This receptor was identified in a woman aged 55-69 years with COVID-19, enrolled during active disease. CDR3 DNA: TGCGCCAGCAGTGAGGGAGGGGCCCAGCATTTT. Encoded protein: CASSEGGAQHF.